This passage covers 26 T cell receptor beta chains from one sample sequenced in a study of Graves' ophthalmopathy and Graves' hyperthyroidism. TCR beta CDR3 regions were amplified from RNA transcripts. First-round RT-PCR employed HTBI primers, with a second-round multiplex PCR after it. One entry per CDR3 protein results from TCRdb running MiXCR on the multiplex PCR reads. The data hold about 590,000 distinct CDR3 sequences, with under 45% observed a single time. Sequencing used peripheral blood or thyroid tissue (not recorded which). Receptors were obtained from an adult man with Graves' hyperthyroidism.

This clonotype has only a few counts. This chain uses TRBV3-1 with TRBJ2-2; D uncertain. Trimming cost V 1 base and J 10 bases, with 10 bases left between them. The CDR3 runs 13 residues. Germline V gene sequence: CDR1 LGHDT, CDR2 YNNKEL (reference sequence). In nucleotides, the CDR3 is TGTGCCAGCAGCCAAGGATTACTACCGGAGCTGTTTTTT. Translating gives CASSQGLLPELFF.

To note about this clonotype: Possible read error: a much larger clone is one base away. This chain uses TRBV12-3 or TRBV12-4 with TRBJ2-5; D remains unclear. The CDR3 is 13 residues long. The CDR3, as DNA: TGTGCTAGTGGAGCAGACTCAGAAGAGACCCAGTACTTC. It is translated as CASGADSEETQYF.

In its sample, this clonotype was seen many times. The genes are TRBV6-6 and TRBJ1-5, with D possibly being TRBD1 (5 bases). Trimming took off 7 bases at V and 2 bases at J, with 12 bases between the two ends. There are 14 residues in the CDR3. The germline V gene encodes CDR1 MNHNY and CDR2 SVGAGI (reference sequence). CDR3: CASTQGGGNQPQHF. The CDR3 DNA is TGTGCCAGCACCCAGGGTGGGGGCAATCAGCCCCAGCATTTT.

The chain is built from TRBV12-5 and TRBJ1-2, with TRBD1 matching 9 bases. V lost 1 base, J lost 2 bases, and 5 bases stayed unmatched. Germline-derived CDR1 and CDR2 are LGHNT and FRNRAP. The length of the CDR3 is 16 residues. The CDR3 loop reads CASGLAGTGQNYGYTF. The CDR3 bases are TGTGCTAGTGGTTTGGCCGGGACAGGGCAAAACTATGGCTACACCTTC.

This clonotype came up many times. V gene TRBV5-1 combines with J gene TRBJ1-2, with D possibly matching TRBD1 (5 bases). Germline V lookup: CDR1 SGHRS, CDR2 YFSETQ. Trimming took 4 bases from V and 3 from J, leaving 10 bases between them. This CDR3 is 13 amino acids long. The CDR3 sequence is CASSPRDDYGYTF. The CDR3 nucleotides are TGCGCCAGCAGCCCCAGGGACGACTATGGCTACACCTTC.

This clonotype has a handful of counts. V is TRBV28 and J is TRBJ2-5, with D possibly TRBD1 on 6 matching bases. The V and J ends lost 4 bases and 1 base respectively, with 13 bases between them. The CDR3 runs to 15 residues. Germline V gives CDR1 MDHEN, CDR2 SYDVKM. CDR3 coding DNA: TGTGCCAGCAGTTCGAAAACAGGGACCCAAGAGACCCAGTACTTC. This codes for CASSSKTGTQETQYF. Full variable domain (missing parts from reference TRBV28 and TRBJ2-5): DVKVTQSSRYLVKRTGEKVFLECVQDMDHENMFWYRQDPGLGLRLIYFSYDVKMKEKGDIPEGYSVSREKKERFSLILESASTNQTSMYLCASSSKTGTQETQYFGPGTRLLVL.

This clonotype was recorded many times. V usage is TRBV20-1 and J usage is TRBJ1-5, with D tentatively TRBD1 (5 bases). In germline, CDR1 is DFQATT, CDR2 SNEGSKA (reference sequence). V was trimmed by 0 bases and J by 8 bases, leaving 17 bases between them. This CDR3 region has 15 residues. The CDR3 spells CSARDGRGVMEPQHF. CDR3 coding DNA: TGCAGTGCTAGAGATGGGCGGGGGGTTATGGAGCCCCAGCATTTT.

V gene TRBV24-1 combines with J gene TRBJ2-7, with TRBD1 identical over 9 bases. TRBJ2-1 explains the end of the DNA better; the J call may be wrong. CDR1 and CDR2 from the germline V gene are KGHDR and SFDVKD. The CDR3 is made up of 15 amino acids. Here the CDR3 DNA reads TGTGCCACCAGTGAGACGGGACAGGGTAGTAATGAGCAGTTCTTC. Its translation is CATSETGQGSNEQFF.

The chain carries TRBV6-1 and TRBJ1-6; 12 positions agree with TRBD1. Unmatched junction bases numbered 3, after V lost 6 bases and J lost 9 bases. The CDR3 is made up of 14 amino acids. CDR1 MNHNS and CDR2 SASEGT come from the germline V gene. The CDR3 loop is CASRPGQGASPLHF. In DNA form, the CDR3 reads TGTGCCAGCAGGCCGGGACAGGGGGCTTCACCCCTCCACTTT.

The sample holds one count of this clonotype. The conserved phenylalanine or tryptophan normally closing the CDR3 is absent here, so this likely arose from a read error. This chain uses TRBV5-6 with TRBJ2-7, with TRBD2 matching over 10 bases. Germline V gene data show CDR1 as SGHDT and CDR2 as YYEEEE. This CDR3 has 16 amino acids. CDR3 sequence: CASSSGLAVNSYEQYL. The CDR3 bases are TGCGCCAGCAGCTCAGGACTAGCGGTGAACTCCTACGAGCAGTACTTA.

The V gene is TRBV20-1, the J gene TRBJ1-5; D not resolved. The CDR3 runs to 11 residues. Per the germline V gene, CDR1 is DFQATT and CDR2 is SNEGSKA (reference sequence). The V gene lost 1 base and the J gene lost 14 bases, with 12 bases spanning the gap. Here the CDR3 reads CSARGGSHEHF. The CDR3 bases are TGCAGTGCTAGAGGCGGGAGCCATGAGCATTTT.

The sample holds many counts of this clonotype. The chain has TRBV19 and TRBJ1-3; no definite D call. The germline V gene has CDR1 LNHDA and CDR2 SQIVND (reference sequence). V lost 3 bases and J lost 0, with 12 bases in between. The CDR3 runs 16 residues. The CDR3 here is CASSMEQFHSGNTIYF. Here the CDR3 DNA reads TGTGCCAGTAGTATGGAGCAGTTCCACTCTGGAAACACCATATATTTT.

This clonotype came up many times. This chain connects TRBV29-1 to TRBJ2-7; unclear D gene. The V end lost 7 bases, the J end lost 6 bases, and 16 bases lay between the germline ends. The CDR3 totals 12 residues. CDR1 is SQVTM, CDR2 ANQGSEA, per germline. Here the CDR3 reads CSANRFDSEQYF. CDR3 sequence (DNA): TGCAGCGCCAACCGATTCGACTCCGAGCAGTACTTC.

This clonotype was observed at least ten times. J is TRBJ2-7 and V is TRBV20-1, with D maybe TRBD1 (6 bases). V was cut by 1 base and J by 4 bases, with 11 bases left in between. Germline-derived CDR1 and CDR2 are DFQATT and SNEGSKA (reference sequence). The CDR3 consists of 13 residues. CDR3 in DNA: TGCAGTGCTAGAGGACAGGCCAGATACGAGCAGTACTTC. Protein: CSARGQARYEQYF.

The genes are TRBV19 and TRBJ1-2; TRBD1 aligns across 12 bases. This CDR3 has 15 residues. The V segment lost 3 bases and the J segment 8 bases; nucleotides outside the gene matches: 7. Germline V gene lookup returns CDR1 LNHDA and CDR2 SQIVND (reference sequence). CDR3 bases: TGTGCCAGTAGTATGGGGGGGACAGGGGGCGCGGGCTACACCTTC. Amino acids: CASSMGGTGGAGYTF.

The chain recombines TRBV14 with TRBJ1-1; a weak D match, TRBD1 (6 bases). V lost 1 base and J 4 bases, leaving 13 bases between the germline ends. The germline V gene has CDR1 SGHDN and CDR2 FVKESK. This CDR3 is 15 amino acids long. The CDR3 DNA sequence: TGTGCCAGCAGCCAAGCCAGGGGTGGTGGCACTGAAGCTTTCTTT. The encoded protein is CASSQARGGGTEAFF.

This clonotype came up many times. The rearrangement links TRBV7-8 to TRBJ2-5; 9 bases fit TRBD1. Per germline, CDR1 SGHVS and CDR2 FQNEAQ. The CDR3 covers 15 residues. V dropped 5 bases and J dropped 5; count of bases not matched to a gene: 9. CDR3 residues: CASSQGQGSQETQYF. As DNA, the CDR3 is TGTGCCAGCAGCCAGGGACAGGGCAGTCAGGAGACCCAGTACTTC.

Only a few counts were recorded for this clonotype. The chain carries TRBV12-5 and TRBJ1-1; D gene ambiguous. V was cut by 0 bases and J by 0 bases, with 11 bases left in between. Germline V CDR1 and CDR2: LGHNT, FRNRAP. This CDR3 comprises 16 residues. The chain's CDR3 is CASGLVPNLMNTEAFF. The CDR3 nucleotides are TGTGCTAGTGGTTTGGTTCCGAACCTAATGAACACTGAAGCTTTCTTT.

This clonotype was counted many times. The gene calls are TRBV20-1 and TRBJ1-2; D is undetermined. CDR3 length equals 16 residues. The ends were cut back, 5 bases at V and 6 bases at J, with 25 bases in the middle. From germline, CDR1 is DFQATT and CDR2 SNEGSKA (reference sequence). DNA of the CDR3: TGCAGTGCTTACAATCTCGGTCGAATTGAAACGGATGGCTACACCTTC. It encodes CSAYNLGRIETDGYTF.

The table lists this clonotype with many counts. This chain uses TRBV7-2 with TRBJ1-4; D is possibly TRBD1 (5 bases). Per germline, CDR1 SGHTA and CDR2 FQGNSA. The CDR3 spans 15 residues. With 3 bases removed from V and 4 bases from J, the gap between germline ends came to 12 bases. CDR3 amino acids: CASSLGQGYNEKLFF. CDR3 DNA sequence: TGTGCCAGCAGCTTGGGGCAGGGATATAATGAAAAACTGTTTTTT.

There are many counts of this clonotype. The V gene is TRBV20-1, the J gene TRBJ1-5; 7 bases are shared with TRBD1. The V gene end was trimmed by 0 bases and the J gene end by 6 bases; junction bases not matched to a gene: 5. The CDR3 length is 14 residues. CDR1 and CDR2 (germline): DFQATT, SNEGSKA (reference sequence). The CDR3 region is CSAREAGGTQPQHF. The CDR3 DNA follows: TGCAGTGCTAGAGAGGCAGGGGGGACTCAGCCCCAGCATTTT.

At least ten counts were recorded for this clonotype. The chain joins TRBV10-3 to TRBJ2-2; D is unresolved. Germline V lookup: CDR1 ENHRY, CDR2 SYGVKD. The CDR3 spans 14 residues. Trimming pared 10 bases from V and 0 bases from J, leaving 12 bases between. The CDR3 region has the DNA TGTGCCACCAATTATTCCCCGAACACCGGGGAGCTGTTTTTT. It specifies CATNYSPNTGELFF.

This clonotype was picked up a small number of times. This chain joins TRBV29-1 and TRBJ2-7; 14 positions agree with TRBD2. TRBJ2-1 matches the DNA end more closely, so the J call is doubtful. Germline CDR1 SQVTM, CDR2 ANQGSEA. The CDR3 runs to 14 residues. DNA of the CDR3: TGCAGCGTCCGGGGACTAGCGGGGGTCAATGAGCAGTTCTTC. Its protein product is CSVRGLAGVNEQFF.

The chain couples TRBV7-2 to TRBJ1-1; 11 bases match TRBD1. The germline V gene has CDR1 SGHTA and CDR2 FQGNSA. The V gene end was trimmed by 6 bases and the J gene end by 4 bases; junction bases not matched to a gene: 10. The CDR3 is 16 amino acids. The CDR3 DNA sequence: TGTGCCAGCAGTCAGACCGGGACAGGGGGTTTCACTGAAGCTTTCTTT. Amino acids: CASSQTGTGGFTEAFF.

This clonotype came up many times. The chain couples TRBV24-1 to TRBJ1-1, with D possibly being TRBD1 (6 bases). The CDR3 has 14 residues. In germline, CDR1 is KGHDR, CDR2 SFDVKD. Trimming pared 0 bases from V and 8 bases from J, leaving 12 bases between. The CDR3 loop reads CATSDLCNRVEAFF. CDR3 in DNA: TGTGCCACCAGTGATTTGTGTAACAGGGTGGAAGCTTTCTTT.

The sample holds a few counts of this clonotype. The chain combines TRBV12-3 or TRBV12-4 with TRBJ2-7; 7 nucleotides align to TRBD2. TRBJ2-1 explains the end of the DNA better; the J call may be wrong. CDR3 size: 12 residues. The CDR3 region has the DNA TGTGCCAGCAGCTCGGGAGGCAATGAGCAGTTCTTC. It translates to CASSSGGNEQFF.